The present T cell receptor (beta chain) was sequenced within a study of identical twins. TCRdb independently ran MiXCR on the 5' RACE reads; one entry per CDR3 protein. Of some 1,700,000 distinct CDR3 sequences in the sample, around a third were seen once. The V gene lost 7 bases and the J gene lost 1 base, with 13 bases spanning the gap. The CDR3 totals 13 residues. Germline CDR1 reads SQVTM; CDR2 reads ANQGSEA. This clonotype was picked up many times. V is TRBV29-1 and J is TRBJ1-1; D is ambiguous. Input material: cord blood. The TCR sequence derives from a newborn girl in good health. The CDR3 is CSGQRGGNTEAFF. CDR3 nucleotides: TGCAGCGGGCAACGAGGAGGGAACACTGAAGCTTTCTTT.